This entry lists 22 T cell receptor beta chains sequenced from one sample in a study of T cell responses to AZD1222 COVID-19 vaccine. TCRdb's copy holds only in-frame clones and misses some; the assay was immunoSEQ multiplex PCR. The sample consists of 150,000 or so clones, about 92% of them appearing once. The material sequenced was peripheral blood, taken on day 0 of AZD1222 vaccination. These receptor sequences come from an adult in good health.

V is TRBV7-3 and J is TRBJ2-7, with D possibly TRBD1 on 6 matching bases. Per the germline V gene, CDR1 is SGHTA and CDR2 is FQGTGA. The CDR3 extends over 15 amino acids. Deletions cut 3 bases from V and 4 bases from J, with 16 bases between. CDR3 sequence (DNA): TGTGCCAGCAGCTTGGGGGCAGGGACACCTTACGAGCAGTACTTC. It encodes CASSLGAGTPYEQYF.

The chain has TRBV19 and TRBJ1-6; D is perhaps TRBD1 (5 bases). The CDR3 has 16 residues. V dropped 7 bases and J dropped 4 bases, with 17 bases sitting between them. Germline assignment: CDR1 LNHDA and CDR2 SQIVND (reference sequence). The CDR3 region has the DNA TGTGCCAGTAAGGTGGACATCCAGCTATATAATTCACCCCTCCACTTT. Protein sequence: CASKVDIQLYNSPLHF.

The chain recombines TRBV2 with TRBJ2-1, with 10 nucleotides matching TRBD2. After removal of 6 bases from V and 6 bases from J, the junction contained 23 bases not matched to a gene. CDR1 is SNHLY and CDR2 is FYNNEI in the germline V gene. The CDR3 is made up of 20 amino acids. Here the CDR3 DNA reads TGTGCCAGCAGGGCCTCCCTATTTACTAGCGGGACCCAAGATCTCAATGAGCAGTTCTTC. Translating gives CASRASLFTSGTQDLNEQFF.

The CDR3 nucleotides read TGTGCCAGTAGTATTCTCGACAGCAGCAATCAGCCCCAGCATTTT. Translating it yields CASSILDSSNQPQHF. The rearrangement joins TRBV19 to TRBJ1-5, with D perhaps matching TRBD1 (5 bases). The CDR3 loop spans 15 amino acids. Germline CDR1 reads LNHDA; CDR2 reads SQIVND (reference sequence). The V and J ends lost 3 bases and 1 base respectively, with 10 bases between them.

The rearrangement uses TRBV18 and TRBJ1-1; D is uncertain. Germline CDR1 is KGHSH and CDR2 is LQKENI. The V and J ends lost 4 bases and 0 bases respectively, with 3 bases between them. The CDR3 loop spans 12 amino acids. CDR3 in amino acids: CASSLLNTEAFF. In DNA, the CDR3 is TGTGCCAGCTCACTTCTGAACACTGAAGCTTTCTTT.

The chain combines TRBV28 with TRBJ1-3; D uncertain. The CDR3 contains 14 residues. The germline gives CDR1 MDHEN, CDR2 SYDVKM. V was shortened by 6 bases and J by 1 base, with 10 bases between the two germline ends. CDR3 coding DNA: TGTGCCAGCAGCCCTCAGTGGTCTGGAAACACCATATATTTT. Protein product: CASSPQWSGNTIYF.

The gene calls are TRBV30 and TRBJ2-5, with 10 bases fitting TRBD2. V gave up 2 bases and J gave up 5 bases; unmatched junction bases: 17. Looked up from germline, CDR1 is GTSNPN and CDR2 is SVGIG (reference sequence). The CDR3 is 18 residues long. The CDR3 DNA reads TGTGCCTGGAGTCCCCAGTGGCTGGCTAGCGGGAGCCAGGAGACCCAGTACTTC. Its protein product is CAWSPQWLASGSQETQYF.

CDR3 in amino acids: CASSLKGTGAQPQHF. The CDR3 nucleotides read TGTGCCAGCAGTCTGAAGGGGACAGGGGCCCAGCCCCAGCATTTT. The chain combines TRBV3-1 (or the pseudogene TRBV3-2) with TRBJ1-5, with 10 bases lining up with TRBD1. Trimming removed 6 bases from V and 7 bases from J; junction bases left unmatched: 9. This CDR3 region has 15 residues. The germline CDR1 and CDR2 sequences are LGHDT and YNNKEL (reference sequence).

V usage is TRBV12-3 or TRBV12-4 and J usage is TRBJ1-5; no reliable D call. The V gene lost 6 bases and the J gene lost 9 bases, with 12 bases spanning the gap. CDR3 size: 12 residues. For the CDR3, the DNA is TGTGCCAGCAGCCTCTCTGAGGGGCCCCAGCATTTT. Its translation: CASSLSEGPQHF.

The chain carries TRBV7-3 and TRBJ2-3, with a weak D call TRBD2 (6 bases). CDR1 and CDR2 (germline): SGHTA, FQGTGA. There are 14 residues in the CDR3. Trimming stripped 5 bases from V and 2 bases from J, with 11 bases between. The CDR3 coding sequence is TGTGCCAGCAGCCCGGGACTTATCACAGATACGCAGTATTTT. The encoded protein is CASSPGLITDTQYF.

CDR3 loop: CASSRQQVSNEAFF. The DNA for the CDR3 is TGTGCCAGCAGTAGACAGCAAGTGAGCAATGAAGCTTTCTTT. The rearrangement links TRBV6-5 to TRBJ1-1; TRBD1 might be the D (5 bases). Germline CDR1 MNHEY, CDR2 SVGAGI. Trimming pared 5 bases from V and 7 bases from J, leaving 17 bases between. The CDR3 has 14 amino acids.

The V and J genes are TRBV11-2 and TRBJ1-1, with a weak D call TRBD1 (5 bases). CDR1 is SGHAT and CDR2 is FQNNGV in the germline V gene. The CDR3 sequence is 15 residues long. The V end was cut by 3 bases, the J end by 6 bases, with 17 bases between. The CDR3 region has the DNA TGTGCCAGCAGCTTTCAAGGGGCTAGAATCTCTGAAGCTTTCTTT. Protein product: CASSFQGARISEAFF.

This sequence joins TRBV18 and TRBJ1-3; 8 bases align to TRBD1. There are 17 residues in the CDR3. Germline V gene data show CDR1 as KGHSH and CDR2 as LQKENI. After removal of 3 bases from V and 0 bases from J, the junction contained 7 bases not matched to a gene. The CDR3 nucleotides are TGTGCCAGCTCACCCCGGGACAGGCCCCTCTCTGGAAACACCATATATTTT. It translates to CASSPRDRPLSGNTIYF.

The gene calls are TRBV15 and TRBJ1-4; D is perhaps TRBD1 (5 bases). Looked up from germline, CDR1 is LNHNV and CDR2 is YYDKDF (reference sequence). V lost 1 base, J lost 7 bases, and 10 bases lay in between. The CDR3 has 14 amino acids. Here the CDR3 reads CATSRGQLPEKLFF. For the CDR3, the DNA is TGTGCCACCAGCAGAGGACAGCTTCCTGAAAAACTGTTTTTT. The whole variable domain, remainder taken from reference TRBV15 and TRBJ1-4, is DAMVIQNPRYQVTQFGKPVTLSCSQTLNHNVMYWYQQKSSQAPKLLFHYYDKDFNNEADTPDNFQSRRPNTSFCFLDIRSPGLGDTAMYLCATSRGQLPEKLFFGSGTQLSVL.

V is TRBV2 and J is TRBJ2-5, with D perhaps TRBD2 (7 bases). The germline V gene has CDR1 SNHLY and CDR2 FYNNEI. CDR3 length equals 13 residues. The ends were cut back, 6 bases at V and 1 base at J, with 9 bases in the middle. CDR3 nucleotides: TGTGCCAGCAGGAGGGGGGGCCAAGAGACCCAGTACTTC. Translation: CASRRGGQETQYF.

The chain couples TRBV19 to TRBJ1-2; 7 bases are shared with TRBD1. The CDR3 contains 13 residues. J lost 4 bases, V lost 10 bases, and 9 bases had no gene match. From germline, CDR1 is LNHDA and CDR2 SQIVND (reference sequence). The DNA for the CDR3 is TGTGCCACCACGACAGGGAATGCCTATGGCTACACCTTC. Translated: CATTTGNAYGYTF.

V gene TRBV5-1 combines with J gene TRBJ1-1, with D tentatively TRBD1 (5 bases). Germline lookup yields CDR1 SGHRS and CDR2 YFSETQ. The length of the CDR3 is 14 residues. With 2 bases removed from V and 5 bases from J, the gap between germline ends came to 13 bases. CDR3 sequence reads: CASSLPGGGTEAFF. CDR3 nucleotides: TGCGCCAGCAGCTTACCCGGTGGGGGTACTGAAGCTTTCTTT.

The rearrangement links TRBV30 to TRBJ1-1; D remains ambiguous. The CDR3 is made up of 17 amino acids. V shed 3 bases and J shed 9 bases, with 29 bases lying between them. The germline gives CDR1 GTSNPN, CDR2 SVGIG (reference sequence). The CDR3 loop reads CAWRRGWLSGLAIQAFF. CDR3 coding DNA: TGTGCCTGGAGACGAGGTTGGCTATCAGGCCTAGCAATCCAAGCTTTCTTT.

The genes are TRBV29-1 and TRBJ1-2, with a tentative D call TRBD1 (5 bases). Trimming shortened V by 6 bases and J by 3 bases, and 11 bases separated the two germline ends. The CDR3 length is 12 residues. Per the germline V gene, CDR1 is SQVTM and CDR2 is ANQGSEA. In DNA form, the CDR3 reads TGCAGCGTCGGGACTTCCGACTATGGCTACACCTTC. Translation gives CSVGTSDYGYTF.

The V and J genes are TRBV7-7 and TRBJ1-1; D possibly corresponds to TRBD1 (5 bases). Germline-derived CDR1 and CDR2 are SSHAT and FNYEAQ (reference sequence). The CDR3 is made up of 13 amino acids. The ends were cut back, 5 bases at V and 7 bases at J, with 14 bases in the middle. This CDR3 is CASSLNWGSEAFF. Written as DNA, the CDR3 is TGTGCCAGCAGCCTAAACTGGGGCAGTGAAGCTTTCTTT.

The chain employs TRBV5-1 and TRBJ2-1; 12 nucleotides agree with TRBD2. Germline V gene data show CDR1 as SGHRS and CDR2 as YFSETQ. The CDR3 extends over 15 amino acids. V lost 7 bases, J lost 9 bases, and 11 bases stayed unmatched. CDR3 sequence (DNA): TGCGCCAGCTGCCGACTAGCGGGAGAAAGAGGTGAGCAGTTCTTC. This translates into CASCRLAGERGEQFF.

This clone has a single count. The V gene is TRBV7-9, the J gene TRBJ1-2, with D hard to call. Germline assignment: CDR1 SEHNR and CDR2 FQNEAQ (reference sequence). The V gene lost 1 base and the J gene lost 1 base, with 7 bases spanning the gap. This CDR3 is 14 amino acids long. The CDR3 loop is CASSLDRFNYGYTF. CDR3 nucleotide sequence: TGTGCCAGCAGCTTAGATCGATTTAACTATGGCTACACCTTC.